These T cell receptor beta chains were read from a single sample in a study of cytomegalovirus exposure and HLA in healthy donors. Here immunoSEQ multiplex PCR was the method, and the copy in TCRdb shows in-frame clones only, minus some. Counted here are about 130,000 clones, 75% occurring once; the ten biggest clones make up 3.1%. Source material: PBMCs. These receptors were obtained from a man aged 30-40 years in good health and CMV-seronegative. CDR3s leave out the opening cysteine and the closing phenylalanine or tryptophan. Some rows have no size entry. The others give once, few or many, or a class for an expanded clone.

TRBV30 . AWAGQGSPF
TRBV7-9 . ASSLWGDSNQPQH
TRBV4-2 . ASTQGSGLSYEQY
TRBV10-3 . AAGIETQY
TRBV4-1 once ASSHTGYSDEQY
TRBV2 . ASIIGYNEQF
TRBV5-4 few ASSLTSGSIPGELF
TRBV7-2 . ASSQVAGLAGGMETQY
TRBV7-9 . ASSPRQGAYEQY
TRBV7-8 . ASSLERLAGVHEQY
TRBV4-1 . ASSQGQGVNQPQH
TRBV2 once ASSDQRFPYEQY
TRBV27 once ASSSGQLRTNSSPLH
TRBV5-1 . ASRPLAGVVVGELF
TRBV7-9 . ASSISIPYNEQF
TRBV30 . AWNRGQPDTQY
TRBV7-3 . ASSSGTGTADTQY
TRBV7-9 . ASSLADRESDEQY
TRBV6-5 . ASRGLGAVGELF
TRBV28 . ASSLLYYGYT
TRBV6-6 . ASRRREDEQF
TRBV4-3 . ASSQDSGYEQY
TRBV7-9 . ASSLVMNTEAF
TRBV6-5 few ASSLAGANQPQH